Sequencing of this T cell receptor beta chain was carried out in a study of T cells in Graves' hyperthyroidism and ophthalmopathy. Germline V gives CDR1 DFQATT, CDR2 SNEGSKA (reference sequence). CDR3 length: 16 residues. After removal of 2 bases from V and 0 bases from J, the junction contained 8 bases not matched to a gene. What was amplified from RNA transcripts were TCR beta CDR3 regions. First-round RT-PCR with HTBI primers amplified the TCR CDR3 region. TCRdb used MiXCR to reprocess the multiplex PCR reads, holding one entry per CDR3 protein. The table shows hundreds of thousands of distinct CDR3 sequences, with over 35% occurring only once.

Specimen: blood. This sequence joins TRBV20-1 and TRBJ2-3; 7 bases line up with TRBD2. The sequence came from a man between 18 and 29 years old with Graves' hyperthyroidism. The CDR3 DNA sequence: TGCAGTGCTAGACTCGGGGCAGCGGGGAGCACAGATACGCAGTATTTT. This encodes CSARLGAAGSTDTQYF.